The source of this T cell receptor beta chain is a study of cytomegalovirus exposure and HLA in healthy donors. The CDR3 runs to 14 residues. CDR1 SGHRS and CDR2 YFSETQ come from the germline V gene. V trimming: 0 bases; J trimming: 2 bases; junction bases outside the gene matches: 0. PCR used 60 Vbeta primers and 13 Jbeta primers. This table comes from immunoSEQ multiplex PCR, and its TCRdb copy is limited to in-frame clones, with some not included. This table holds about 170,000 clones, about four fifths found once. V is TRBV5-1 and J is TRBJ2-7; 9 nucleotides match TRBD1. The specimen was PBMCs. This TCR came from a man between 18 and 35 years old in good health and CMV-seronegative. For the CDR3, the DNA is TGCGCCAGCAGCTTGGGACAGGGGGCCTACGAGCAGTACTTC. Amino acid sequence: CASSLGQGAYEQYF.